This T cell receptor (beta chain) emerged from a study of cytomegalovirus exposure and HLA in healthy donors. The CDR3 consists of 16 residues. Germline CDR1 MNHEY, CDR2 SVGAGI. The study's findings and limits: Later genetic work tied a missense DCLRE1C variant to beta-chain V and J trimming.

Amplification used 60 Vbeta primers and 13 Jbeta primers. The table came from immunoSEQ multiplex PCR; TCRdb's copy has only in-frame clones and leaves some out. The sample has 150,000 to 200,000 clones; approximately 72% are singletons. In regard to this clone: Its antigen is still unknown.

The specimen was PBMCs. The sequence was obtained from a female donor in good health and CMV-seronegative. This rearrangement joins TRBV6-5 to TRBJ2-5; D might be TRBD1 (6 bases). The J call is in doubt because the DNA end fits TRBJ2-7 better. CDR3 sequence reads: CASSYSMGQGNYEQYF. The CDR3 region has the DNA TGTGCCAGCAGTTACTCGATGGGTCAGGGGAACTACGAGCAGTACTTC.